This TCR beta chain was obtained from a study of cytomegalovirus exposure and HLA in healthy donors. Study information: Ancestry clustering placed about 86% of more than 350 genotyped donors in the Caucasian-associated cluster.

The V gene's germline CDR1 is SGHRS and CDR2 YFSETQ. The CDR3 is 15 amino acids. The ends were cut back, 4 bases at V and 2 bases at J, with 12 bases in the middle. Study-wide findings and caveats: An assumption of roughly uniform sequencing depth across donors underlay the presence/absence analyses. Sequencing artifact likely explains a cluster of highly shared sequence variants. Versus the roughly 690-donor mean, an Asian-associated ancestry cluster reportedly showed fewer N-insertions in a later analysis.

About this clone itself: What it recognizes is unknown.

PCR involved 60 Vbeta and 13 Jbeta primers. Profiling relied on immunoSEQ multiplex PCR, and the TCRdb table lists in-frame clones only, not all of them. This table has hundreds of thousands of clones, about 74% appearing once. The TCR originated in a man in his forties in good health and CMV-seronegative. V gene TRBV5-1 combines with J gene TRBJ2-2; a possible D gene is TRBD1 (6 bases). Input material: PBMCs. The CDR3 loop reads CASSPRTANTGELFF. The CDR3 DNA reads TGCGCCAGCAGCCCGCGGACAGCCAACACCGGGGAGCTGTTTTTT.